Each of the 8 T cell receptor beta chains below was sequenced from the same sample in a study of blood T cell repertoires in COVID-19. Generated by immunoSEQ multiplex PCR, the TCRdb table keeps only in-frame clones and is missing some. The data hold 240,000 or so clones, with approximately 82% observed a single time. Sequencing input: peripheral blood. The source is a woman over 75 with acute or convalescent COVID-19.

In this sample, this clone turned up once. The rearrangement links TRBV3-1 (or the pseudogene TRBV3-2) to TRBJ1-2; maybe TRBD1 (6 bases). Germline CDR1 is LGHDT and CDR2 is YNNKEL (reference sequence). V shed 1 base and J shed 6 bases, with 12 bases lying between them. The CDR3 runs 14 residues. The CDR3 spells CASSQAPQGHGYTF. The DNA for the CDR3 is TGTGCCAGCAGCCAAGCACCACAGGGTCATGGCTACACCTTC.

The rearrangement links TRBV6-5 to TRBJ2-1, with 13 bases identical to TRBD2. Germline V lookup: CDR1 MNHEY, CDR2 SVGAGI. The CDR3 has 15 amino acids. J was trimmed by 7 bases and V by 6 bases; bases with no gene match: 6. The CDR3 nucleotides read TGTGCCAGCAGATCGGGACTAGCGGGATTGAATGAGCAGTTCTTC. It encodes CASRSGLAGLNEQFF.

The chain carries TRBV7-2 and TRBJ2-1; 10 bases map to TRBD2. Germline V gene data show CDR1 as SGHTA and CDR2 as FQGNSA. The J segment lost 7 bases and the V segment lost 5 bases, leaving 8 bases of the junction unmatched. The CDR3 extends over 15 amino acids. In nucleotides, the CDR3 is TGTGCCAGCAGCACGAAGCGGGGGGGCTTTAATGAGCAGTTCTTC. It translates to CASSTKRGGFNEQFF.

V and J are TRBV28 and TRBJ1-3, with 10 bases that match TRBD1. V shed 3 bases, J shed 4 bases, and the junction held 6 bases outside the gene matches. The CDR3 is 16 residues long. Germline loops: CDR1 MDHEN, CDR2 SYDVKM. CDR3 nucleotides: TGTGCCAGCAGTTTGACAGGGGGCTTAAAGGGAAACACCATATATTTT. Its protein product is CASSLTGGLKGNTIYF.

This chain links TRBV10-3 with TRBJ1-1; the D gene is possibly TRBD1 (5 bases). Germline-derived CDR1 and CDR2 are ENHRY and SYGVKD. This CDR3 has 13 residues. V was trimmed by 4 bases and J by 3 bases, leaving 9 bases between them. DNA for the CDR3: TGTGCCATCAGTGTAGGGGCCCACACTGAAGCTTTCTTT. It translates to CAISVGAHTEAFF.

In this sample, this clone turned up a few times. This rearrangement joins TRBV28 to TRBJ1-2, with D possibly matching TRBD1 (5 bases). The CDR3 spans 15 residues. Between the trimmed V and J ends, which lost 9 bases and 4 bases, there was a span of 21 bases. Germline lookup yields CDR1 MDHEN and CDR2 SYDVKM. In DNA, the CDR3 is TGTGCCAGTGGAGTCGACAGCCAAGGTGTCTATGGCTACACCTTC. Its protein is CASGVDSQGVYGYTF.

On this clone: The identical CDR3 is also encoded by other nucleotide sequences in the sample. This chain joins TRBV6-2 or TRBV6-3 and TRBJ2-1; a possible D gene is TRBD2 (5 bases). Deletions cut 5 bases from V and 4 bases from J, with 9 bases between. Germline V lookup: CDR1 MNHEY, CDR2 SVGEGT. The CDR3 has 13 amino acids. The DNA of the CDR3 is TGTGCCAGCAGTCCGGACTCTTACAATGAGCAGTTCTTC. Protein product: CASSPDSYNEQFF.

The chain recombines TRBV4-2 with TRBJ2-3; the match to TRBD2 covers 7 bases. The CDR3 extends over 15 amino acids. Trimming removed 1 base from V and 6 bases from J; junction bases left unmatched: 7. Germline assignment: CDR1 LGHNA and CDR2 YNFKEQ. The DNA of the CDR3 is TGTGCCAGCAGCCAAGTTTCCGCGGGGGTGGATACGCAGTATTTT. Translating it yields CASSQVSAGVDTQYF.